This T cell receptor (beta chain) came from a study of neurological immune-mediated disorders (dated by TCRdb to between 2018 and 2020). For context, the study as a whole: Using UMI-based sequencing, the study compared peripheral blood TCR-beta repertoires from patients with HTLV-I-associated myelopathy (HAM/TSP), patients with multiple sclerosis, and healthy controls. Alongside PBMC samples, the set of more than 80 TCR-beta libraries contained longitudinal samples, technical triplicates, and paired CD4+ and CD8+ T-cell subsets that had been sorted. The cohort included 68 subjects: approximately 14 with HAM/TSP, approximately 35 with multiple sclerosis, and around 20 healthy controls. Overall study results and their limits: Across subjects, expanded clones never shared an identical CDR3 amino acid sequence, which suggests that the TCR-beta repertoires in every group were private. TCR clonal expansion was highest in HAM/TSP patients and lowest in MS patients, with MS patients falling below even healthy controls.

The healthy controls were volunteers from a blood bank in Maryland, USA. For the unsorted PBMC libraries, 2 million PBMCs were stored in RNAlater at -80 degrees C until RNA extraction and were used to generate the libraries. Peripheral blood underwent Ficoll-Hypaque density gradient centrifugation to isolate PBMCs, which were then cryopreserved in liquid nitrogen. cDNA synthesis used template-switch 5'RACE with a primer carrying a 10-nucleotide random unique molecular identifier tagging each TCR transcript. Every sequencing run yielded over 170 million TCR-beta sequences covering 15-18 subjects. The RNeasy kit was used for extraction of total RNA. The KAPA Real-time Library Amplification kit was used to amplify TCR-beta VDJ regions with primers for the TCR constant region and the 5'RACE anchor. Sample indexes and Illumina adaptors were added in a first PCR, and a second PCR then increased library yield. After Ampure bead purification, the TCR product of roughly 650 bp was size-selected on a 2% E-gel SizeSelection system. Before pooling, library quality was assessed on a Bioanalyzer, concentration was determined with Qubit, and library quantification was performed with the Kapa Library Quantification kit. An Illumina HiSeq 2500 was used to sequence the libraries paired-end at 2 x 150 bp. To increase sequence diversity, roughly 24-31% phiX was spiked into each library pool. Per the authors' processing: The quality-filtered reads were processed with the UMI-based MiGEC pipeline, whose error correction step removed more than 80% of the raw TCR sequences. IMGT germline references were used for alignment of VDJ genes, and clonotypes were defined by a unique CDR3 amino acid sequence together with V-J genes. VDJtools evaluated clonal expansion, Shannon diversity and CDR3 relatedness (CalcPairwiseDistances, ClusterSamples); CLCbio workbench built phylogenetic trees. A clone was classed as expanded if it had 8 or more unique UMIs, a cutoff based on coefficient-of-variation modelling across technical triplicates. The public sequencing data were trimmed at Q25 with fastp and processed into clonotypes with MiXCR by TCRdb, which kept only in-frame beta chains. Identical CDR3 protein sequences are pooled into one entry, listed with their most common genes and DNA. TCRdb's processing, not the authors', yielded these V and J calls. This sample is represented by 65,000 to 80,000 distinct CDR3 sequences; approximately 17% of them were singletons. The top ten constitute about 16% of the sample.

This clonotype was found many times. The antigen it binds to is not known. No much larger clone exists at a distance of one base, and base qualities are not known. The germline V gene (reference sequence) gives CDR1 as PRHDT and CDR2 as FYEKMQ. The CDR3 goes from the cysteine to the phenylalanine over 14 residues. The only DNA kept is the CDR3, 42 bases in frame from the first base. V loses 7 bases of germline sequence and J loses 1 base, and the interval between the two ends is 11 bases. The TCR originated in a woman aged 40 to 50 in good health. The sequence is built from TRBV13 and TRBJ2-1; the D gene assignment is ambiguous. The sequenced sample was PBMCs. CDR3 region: CASTRSKSYNEQFF. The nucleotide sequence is TGTGCCAGCACCCGCAGTAAGTCCTACAATGAGCAGTTCTTC. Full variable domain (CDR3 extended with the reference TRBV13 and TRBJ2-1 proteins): AAGVIQSPRHLIKEKRETATLKCYPIPRHDTVYWYQQGPGQDPQFLISFYEKMQSDKGSIPDRFSAQQFSDYHSELNMSSLELGDSALYFCASTRSKSYNEQFFGPGTRLTVL.